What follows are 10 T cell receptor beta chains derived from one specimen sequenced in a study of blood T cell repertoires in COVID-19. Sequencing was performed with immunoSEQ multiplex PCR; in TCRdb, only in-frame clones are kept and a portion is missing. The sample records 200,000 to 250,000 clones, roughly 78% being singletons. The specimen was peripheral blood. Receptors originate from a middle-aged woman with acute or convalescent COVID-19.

CDR3 in amino acids: CASSSGRGDGYTF. As DNA, the CDR3 is TGCGCCAGCAGCTCAGGCAGGGGGGATGGCTACACCTTC. V usage is TRBV10-1 and J usage is TRBJ1-2; 7 nucleotides agree with TRBD1. The germline CDR1 and CDR2 sequences are WNHNN and SYGVQD (reference sequence). CDR3 length equals 13 residues. Trimming cost V 6 bases and J 6 bases; bases outside gene matches: 7.

The CDR3 spells CASSRPGFNTEAFF. The DNA for the CDR3 is TGTGCCAGCAGCCGCCCAGGGTTTAACACTGAAGCTTTCTTT. The V and J genes are TRBV3-1 (or the pseudogene TRBV3-2) and TRBJ1-1, with TRBD1 as a possible D gene (5 bases). Trimming cost V 4 bases and J 2 bases, with 11 bases left between them. There are 14 residues in the CDR3. Germline V gene sequence: CDR1 LGHDT, CDR2 YNNKEL (reference sequence).

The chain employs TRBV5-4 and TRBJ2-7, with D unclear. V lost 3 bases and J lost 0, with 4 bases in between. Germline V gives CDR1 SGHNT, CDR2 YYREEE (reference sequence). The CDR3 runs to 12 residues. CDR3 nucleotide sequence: TGTGCCAGCAGCTCCAGCTCCTACGAGCAGTACTTC. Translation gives CASSSSSYEQYF.

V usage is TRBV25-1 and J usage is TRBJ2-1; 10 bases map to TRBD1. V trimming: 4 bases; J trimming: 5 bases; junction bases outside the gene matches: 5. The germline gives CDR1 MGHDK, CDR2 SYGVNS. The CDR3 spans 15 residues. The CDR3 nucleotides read TGTGCCAGCAGTGCCTGGGGACAGGGGAACAATGAGCAGTTCTTC. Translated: CASSAWGQGNNEQFF.

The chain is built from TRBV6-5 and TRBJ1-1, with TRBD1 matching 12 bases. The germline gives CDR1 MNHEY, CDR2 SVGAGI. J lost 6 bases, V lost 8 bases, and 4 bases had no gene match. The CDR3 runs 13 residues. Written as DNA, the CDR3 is TGTGCCAGCGGGACAGGGGGCTGGTCTGAAGCTTTCTTT. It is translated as CASGTGGWSEAFF.

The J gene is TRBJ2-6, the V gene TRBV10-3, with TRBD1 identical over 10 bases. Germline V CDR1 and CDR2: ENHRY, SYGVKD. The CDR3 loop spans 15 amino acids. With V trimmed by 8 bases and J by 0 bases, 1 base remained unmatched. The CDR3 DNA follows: TGTGCCATCGGGACAGGGGCCTCTGGGGCCAACGTCCTGACTTTC. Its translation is CAIGTGASGANVLTF.

The CDR3 DNA sequence: TGTGCCAGTAGTATCCCCACTAGCGGGAGTGGGACAGATACGCAGTATTTT. Protein: CASSIPTSGSGTDTQYF. The V and J genes are TRBV19 and TRBJ2-3; 11 positions match TRBD2. The V and J ends lost 3 bases and 3 bases, in that order; junction bases with no gene match: 8. Looked up from germline, CDR1 is LNHDA and CDR2 is SQIVND (reference sequence). The CDR3 runs to 17 residues.

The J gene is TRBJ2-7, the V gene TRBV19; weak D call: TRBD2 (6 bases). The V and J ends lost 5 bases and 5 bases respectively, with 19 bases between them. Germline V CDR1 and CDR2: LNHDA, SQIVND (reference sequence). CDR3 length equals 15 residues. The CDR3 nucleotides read TGTGCCAGTAGTCTACTGGGTCTTGCGGGGCACGAGCAGTACTTC. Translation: CASSLLGLAGHEQYF. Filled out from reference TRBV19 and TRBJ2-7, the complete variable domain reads DGGITQSPKYLFRKEGQNVTLSCEQNLNHDAMYWYRQDPGQGLRLIYYSQIVNDFQKGDIAEGYSVSREKKESFPLTVTSAQKNPTAFYLCASSLLGLAGHEQYFGPGTRLTVT.

Written as DNA, the CDR3 is TGTGCCACCAGCAGAGATTTAGGACAGGGTTTTGGCTACACCTTC. This translates into CATSRDLGQGFGYTF. V gene TRBV15 combines with J gene TRBJ1-2; 8 nucleotides match TRBD1. This CDR3 has 15 amino acids. The germline CDR1 and CDR2 sequences are LNHNV and YYDKDF (reference sequence). With V trimmed by 0 bases and J by 7 bases, 7 bases remained unmatched.

Here the CDR3 DNA reads TGTGCCAGCAGCTTAGATGGTCTAGCGAGGCTCGGCGAGCAGTACTTC. The encoded protein is CASSLDGLARLGEQYF. The rearrangement joins TRBV11-2 to TRBJ2-7; D may be TRBD2 (6 bases). Per the germline V gene, CDR1 is SGHAT and CDR2 is FQNNGV. V was pared by 0 bases and J by 6 bases, with 18 bases between. The length of the CDR3 is 16 residues.